This T cell receptor beta chain was recorded in a study of response to subunit inactivated influenza vaccine. General observations from the study: There was a suggestion from the authors that each seasonal influenza vaccination recruits few new T cells.

CDR3 size: 16 residues. CDR1 is SGHRS and CDR2 is YFSETQ in the germline V gene. V lost 4 bases to trimming and J lost 4 bases; unmatched junction nucleotides: 8. TCRdb analysed the RT-PCR reads with MiXCR anew, one entry per CDR3 protein. The sample has about 520,000 distinct CDR3 sequences, approximately 7.7% seen once. About this clonotype itself: The antigen is not known.

Sequences were derived from PBMCs from blood, sampled around 25 months after vaccination. The J gene is TRBJ2-1, the V gene TRBV5-1; 10 nucleotides match TRBD2. This clonotype was sampled from a man aged 50 to 69 who received an inactivated influenza vaccine. Here the CDR3 reads CASSLSGGSLYNEQFF. The DNA for the CDR3 is TGCGCCAGCAGCCTTAGCGGGGGGTCTCTATACAATGAGCAGTTCTTC.